Listed below are T cell receptor beta chains from one sample, sequenced in a study of blood T cell repertoires in COVID-19. Assay: immunoSEQ multiplex PCR; the TCRdb copy retains only in-frame clones and omits some. This sample has 180,000 or so clones, with approximately 80% found just once. Material: peripheral blood. The receptors originated from a woman in her 40s with COVID-19, enrolled during active disease. CDR3s include the opening cysteine and the closing phenylalanine or tryptophan. Each record gives: D gene, V gene, clone size, J gene, CDR3 protein, CDR3 DNA. The D gene is left open where the match is weak. Not all rows give a size; the values are once, few, many and, for expanded clones, a class.

D: TRBD1
V: TRBV6-1
size: few
J: TRBJ2-5
CDR3: CASTPGQQETQYF
DNA: TGTGCCAGCACTCCGGGACAGCAAGAGACCCAGTACTTC

D: TRBD1
V: TRBV4-1
size: few
J: TRBJ1-3
CDR3: CASSPWGQGASSGNTIYF
DNA: TGCGCCAGCAGCCCCTGGGGACAGGGGGCTTCCTCTGGAAACACCATATATTTT

D: .
V: TRBV2
size: .
J: TRBJ1-5
CDR3: CATFDKASNQPQHF
DNA: TGTGCCACCTTCGACAAGGCTAGCAATCAGCCCCAGCATTTT

D: .
V: TRBV28
size: .
J: TRBJ1-2
CDR3: CASSLRSNYGYTF
DNA: TGTGCCAGCAGTTTGAGGAGCAACTATGGCTACACCTTC

D: .
V: TRBV7-8
size: .
J: TRBJ1-5
CDR3: CASSQVGRQPQHF
DNA: TGTGCCAGCAGCCAGGTGGGGAGGCAGCCCCAGCATTTT

D: .
V: TRBV7-9
size: .
J: TRBJ2-1
CDR3: CASSLVAGSNEQFF
DNA: TGTGCCAGCAGCTTAGTAGCAGGGTCAAATGAGCAGTTCTTC

D: .
V: TRBV6-5
size: .
J: TRBJ1-3
CDR3: CASSSSVGGGNTIYF
DNA: TGTGCCAGCAGTTCTTCCGTCGGGGGTGGAAACACCATATATTTT

D: .
V: TRBV19
size: .
J: TRBJ1-6
CDR3: CASSGGAPYNSPLHF
DNA: TGTGCCAGTAGTGGAGGGGCCCCCTATAATTCACCCCTCCACTTT

D: .
V: TRBV6-5
size: .
J: TRBJ1-2
CDR3: CASRNDRNYGYTF
DNA: TGTGCCAGCAGAAACGACAGGAACTATGGCTACACCTTC

D: .
V: TRBV5-4
size: .
J: TRBJ2-1
CDR3: CASSVGGNEQFF
DNA: TGTGCCAGCAGCGTCGGGGGTAATGAGCAGTTCTTC

D: .
V: TRBV7-8
size: once
J: TRBJ1-4
CDR3: CASSLGENLKLFF
DNA: TGTGCCAGCAGCTTAGGAGAGAACCTAAAACTGTTTTTT

D: .
V: TRBV27
size: .
J: TRBJ2-7
CDR3: CASSLAGSGYEQYF
DNA: TGTGCCAGCAGTTTGGCTGGCTCGGGCTACGAGCAGTACTTC

D: .
V: TRBV19
size: .
J: TRBJ1-5
CDR3: CASSRIGGTRNQPQHF
DNA: TGTGCCAGTAGTCGAATCGGGGGAACAAGAAATCAGCCCCAGCATTTT

D: .
V: TRBV2
size: .
J: TRBJ1-6
CDR3: CASSEADLPLHF
DNA: TGTGCCAGCAGTGAAGCCGACTTACCCCTCCACTTT

D: TRBD1
V: TRBV5-4
size: .
J: TRBJ1-2
CDR3: CASSLAGTGGGYTF
DNA: TGTGCCAGCAGCTTGGCCGGGACAGGGGGCGGCTACACCTTC

D: .
V: TRBV27
size: .
J: TRBJ1-5
CDR3: CASSSPRDQPQHF
DNA: TGTGCCAGCAGTTCACCTAGAGATCAGCCCCAGCATTTT

D: .
V: TRBV7-3
size: .
J: TRBJ1-1
CDR3: CASSLEGRTEAFF
DNA: TGTGCCAGCAGCTTAGAGGGTCGTACTGAAGCTTTCTTT

D: TRBD1
V: TRBV5-4
size: .
J: TRBJ1-4
CDR3: CASRDRVTEKLFF
DNA: TGTGCCAGCAGGGACAGGGTTACTGAAAAACTGTTTTTT

D: .
V: TRBV30
size: once
J: TRBJ1-4
CDR3: CAWSPSGGILGAKLFF
DNA: TGTGCCTGGAGCCCGTCGGGGGGTATCCTAGGGGCAAAACTGTTTTTT

D: TRBD2
V: TRBV2
size: few
J: TRBJ2-1
CDR3: CAILKELAGRNEQFF
DNA: TGTGCCATCTTGAAGGAGCTAGCGGGAAGGAATGAGCAGTTCTTC

D: .
V: TRBV29-1
size: .
J: TRBJ1-2
CDR3: CSVENGRVVYGYTF
DNA: TGCAGCGTTGAGAACGGCAGGGTGGTCTATGGCTACACCTTC

D: TRBD1
V: TRBV6-2/TRBV6-3
size: .
J: TRBJ1-5
CDR3: CASSRQGTQPQHF
DNA: TGTGCCAGCAGTAGACAGGGGACCCAGCCCCAGCATTTT

D: TRBD2
V: TRBV11-2
size: .
J: TRBJ2-5
CDR3: CASSSPTSSGTQYF
DNA: TGTGCCAGCAGCTCCCCGACTAGCTCGGGGACCCAGTACTTC

D: TRBD1
V: TRBV2
size: .
J: TRBJ1-6
CDR3: CASRTGADNSPLHF
DNA: TGTGCCAGCAGAACAGGGGCGGATAATTCACCCCTCCACTTT

D: .
V: TRBV9
size: .
J: TRBJ2-3
CDR3: CASSAGGLDTQYF
DNA: TGTGCCAGCAGCGCAGGTGGGTTAGATACGCAGTATTTT

D: TRBD1
V: TRBV15
size: .
J: TRBJ1-2
CDR3: CATSPDPAGGYGYTF
DNA: TGTGCCACCAGCCCCGACCCGGCAGGGGGCTATGGCTACACCTTC

D: .
V: TRBV19
size: .
J: TRBJ2-3
CDR3: CASKKRLMTSTDTQYF
DNA: TGTGCCAGCAAAAAAAGACTAATGACTAGCACAGATACGCAGTATTTT

D: TRBD1
V: TRBV6-4
size: .
J: TRBJ1-1
CDR3: CANKAPTGGKTNTEAFF
DNA: TGTGCCAACAAGGCACCTACAGGGGGGAAGACGAACACTGAAGCTTTCTTT

D: TRBD1
V: TRBV24-1
size: .
J: TRBJ1-2
CDR3: CATSPPRQGDGYTF
DNA: TGTGCCACCAGCCCCCCCCGACAGGGGGACGGCTACACCTTC

D: TRBD2
V: TRBV15
size: .
J: TRBJ2-1
CDR3: CATSRWVGSGSSYNEQFF
DNA: TGTGCCACCAGCAGATGGGTGGGTAGCGGGAGCTCCTACAATGAGCAGTTCTTC

D: TRBD1
V: TRBV2
size: .
J: TRBJ1-4
CDR3: CASRKTGGDEKLFF
DNA: TGTGCCAGCAGAAAAACAGGGGGTGATGAAAAACTGTTTTTT

D: TRBD2
V: TRBV7-8
size: .
J: TRBJ2-5
CDR3: CASSLGVAGVITETQYF
DNA: TGTGCCAGCAGTCTTGGGGTAGCGGGGGTCATCACAGAGACCCAGTACTTC

D: .
V: TRBV6-5
size: few
J: TRBJ2-3
CDR3: CATQTADTQYF
DNA: TGTGCCACACAAACAGCAGATACGCAGTATTTT

D: TRBD1
V: TRBV7-9
size: few
J: TRBJ1-5
CDR3: CASSLGQGTFQPQHF
DNA: TGTGCCAGCAGCTTGGGACAGGGCACGTTTCAGCCCCAGCATTTT

D: .
V: TRBV6-5
size: .
J: TRBJ2-2
CDR3: CASVRYTGELFF
DNA: TGTGCCAGTGTCAGGTACACCGGGGAGCTGTTTTTT

D: TRBD2
V: TRBV3-1/TRBV3-2
size: .
J: TRBJ2-3
CDR3: CASSSSGSTDTQYF
DNA: TGTGCCAGCAGCTCTAGCGGGAGTACAGATACGCAGTATTTT

D: TRBD1
V: TRBV18
size: .
J: TRBJ1-5
CDR3: CASSPGQLSNQPQHF
DNA: TGTGCCAGCTCACCGGGACAGTTAAGCAATCAGCCCCAGCATTTT

D: TRBD1
V: TRBV3-1/TRBV3-2
size: once
J: TRBJ2-2
CDR3: CASSRRDRGTGELFF
DNA: TGTGCCAGCAGCCGCCGGGACAGGGGCACCGGGGAGCTGTTTTTT

D: TRBD2
V: TRBV2
size: .
J: TRBJ2-2
CDR3: CASSGSGSNTGELFF
DNA: TGTGCCAGCAGTGGAAGCGGGAGTAACACCGGGGAGCTGTTTTTT

D: .
V: TRBV29-1
size: .
J: TRBJ2-7
CDR3: CSVANRVSYEQYF
DNA: TGCAGCGTTGCGAACAGGGTGTCCTACGAGCAGTACTTC

D: .
V: TRBV19
size: once
J: TRBJ1-3
CDR3: CASSKGADRISGNTIYF
DNA: TGTGCCAGTAGTAAAGGTGCGGACAGAATCTCTGGAAACACCATATATTTT

D: TRBD2
V: TRBV7-8
size: once
J: TRBJ2-2
CDR3: CANRPGGGTGELFF
DNA: TGTGCCAACAGACCGGGCGGGGGCACCGGGGAGCTGTTTTTT

D: TRBD2
V: TRBV6-6
size: .
J: TRBJ2-3
CDR3: CASSRAGRTDTQYF
DNA: TGTGCCAGCAGTAGAGCGGGGCGCACAGATACGCAGTATTTT

D: .
V: TRBV7-8
size: .
J: TRBJ2-3
CDR3: CASSPRDFPDTQYF
DNA: TGTGCCAGCAGCCCCCGGGACTTCCCCGATACGCAGTATTTT

D: .
V: TRBV10-3
size: few
J: TRBJ2-2
CDR3: CAISPGTRNTGELFF
DNA: TGTGCCATCAGCCCTGGGACAAGGAACACCGGGGAGCTGTTTTTT